The rows below give T cell receptor beta chains drawn from one sample of a study of chemoradiotherapy in HPV16-positive cancers. Data came from immunoSEQ multiplex PCR; TCRdb stores just in-frame clones and leaves some out. This table holds about 68,000 clones, approximately 91% found once. This sample comprised blood, obtained from a patient who underwent chemoradiotherapy. These receptors were taken from a human donor with HPV-associated anogenital cancer. Each CDR3 is given with its conserved first and last residue.

v_call,j_call,cdr3_aa
TRBV7-6,TRBJ2-3,CASSTLGGSGMPYTDTQYF
TRBV27,TRBJ2-6,CASSPRTGAHSGANVLTF
TRBV4-1,TRBJ1-4,CASSPLGGLRGEKLFF
TRBV20-1,TRBJ2-5,CSKPYQETQYF
TRBV28,TRBJ1-4,CASSLSSVGNRLFF
TRBV7-2,-,CASSGSGRASEQYF
TRBV28,TRBJ2-7,CASSPRGGISYEQYF
TRBV6-1,TRBJ1-1,CASSPYNTEAFF
TRBV7-2,TRBJ1-3,CASTHRGAASGNTIYF
TRBV11-3,TRBJ2-2,CASSFRTGNTGELFF
TRBV5-4,TRBJ2-5,CASSQTVQETQYF